These 32 T cell receptor beta chains were sequenced from one sample in a study of beta chain features in type 1 diabetes (dated by TCRdb to 2016 to 2018). Preparation of the library involved the immunoSEQ multiplex PCR assay. All of the isolated RNA was reverse transcribed with the High Capacity cDNA Reverse Transcription Kit, so expressed TCRB transcripts were sequenced. This is the immuneACCESS table as TCRdb keeps it, with only in-frame sequences that have V and J called. A part of the clones is gone; compared with another copy, unresolved V genes explain less than half, and the rest is unexplained. The sample yields about 150,000 clones; roughly a tenth were counted once. Approximately 0.68% of the sample is taken by the ten largest. Sequenced material: central memory CD4+ T cells from blood. The receptors derive from a man aged 18 to 30 in good health.

The chain employs TRBV7-2 and TRBJ1-6; D not resolved. The CDR3 is 15 amino acids. Germline V gene lookup returns CDR1 SGHTA and CDR2 FQGNSA. Trimming pared 2 bases from V and 0 bases from J, leaving 5 bases between. Here the CDR3 DNA reads TGTGCCAGCAGCTTACATAGCTCCTATAATTCACCCCTCCACTTT. It encodes CASSLHSSYNSPLHF. Full variable domain (remainder filled in from reference TRBV7-2 and TRBJ1-6): GAGVSQSPSNKVTEKGKDVELRCDPISGHTALYWYRQSLGQGLEFLIYFQGNSAPDKSGLPSDRFSAERTGGSVSTLTIQRTQQEDSAVYLCASSLHSSYNSPLHFGNGTRLTVT.

This clone was seen a few times. This chain links TRBV5-1 with TRBJ1-1; D gene unclear. The CDR3 contains 14 residues. Germline CDR1 SGHRS, CDR2 YFSETQ. V lost 2 bases and J lost 1, with 9 bases in between. For the CDR3, the DNA is TGCGCCAGCAGCTTTGGAGCCTCGAACACTGAAGCTTTCTTT. This gives the protein CASSFGASNTEAFF.

This clone turned up a few times. The chain has TRBV21-1 and TRBJ1-1. TRBV21-1 is an annotated pseudogene. The CDR3 is 15 amino acids. CDR3 sequence reads: CASSKDGNMDTEAFF. The CDR3 DNA follows: TGTGCCAGCAGCAAAGACGGGAACATGGACACTGAAGCTTTCTTT.

This clone has ten or more counts. The V and J genes are TRBV4-3 and TRBJ2-4; D is undetermined. V lost 0 bases to trimming and J lost 9 bases, with 12 bases between them. This CDR3 has 14 residues. Germline CDR1 LGHNA, CDR2 YSLEER. The CDR3 sequence: CASSQDLGAPIQYF. In DNA, the CDR3 is TGCGCCAGCAGCCAAGATCTCGGAGCCCCCATTCAGTACTTC.

The chain carries TRBV28 and TRBJ1-4, with 7 bases fitting TRBD1. The CDR3 has 15 amino acids. The germline gives CDR1 MDHEN, CDR2 SYDVKM. The V segment lost 7 bases and the J segment 1 base; nucleotides outside the gene matches: 6. CDR3 region: CASKLTGLTNEKLFF. In nucleotides, the CDR3 is TGTGCCAGCAAATTGACAGGGCTAACTAATGAAAAACTGTTTTTT. The full variable domain, in which reference TRBV28 and TRBJ1-4 provide the parts outside the CDR3, is DVKVTQSSRYLVKRTGEKVFLECVQDMDHENMFWYRQDPGLGLRLIYFSYDVKMKEKGDIPEGYSVSREKKERFSLILESASTNQTSMYLCASKLTGLTNEKLFFGSGTQLSVL.

The V gene is TRBV28, the J gene TRBJ2-5, with D perhaps matching TRBD2 (7 bases). In germline, CDR1 is MDHEN, CDR2 SYDVKM. This CDR3 comprises 11 residues. Deletions cut 8 bases from V and 11 bases from J, with 15 bases between. The CDR3 spells CASFRGGEQYF. In DNA, the CDR3 is TGTGCCAGCTTCAGGGGAGGGGAGCAGTACTTC.

This clone was seen more than once but under ten times. The rearrangement links TRBV10-3 to TRBJ2-7; 10 nucleotides agree with TRBD1. The germline gives CDR1 ENHRY, CDR2 SYGVKD. The CDR3 loop spans 14 amino acids. V trimming: 6 bases; J trimming: 2 bases; junction bases outside the gene matches: 4. This chain's CDR3 is CAIRGTGDTYEQYF. The DNA for the CDR3 is TGTGCCATCAGAGGGACAGGGGACACCTACGAGCAGTACTTC.

Ten or more counts support this clone. J is TRBJ2-4 and V is TRBV18, with TRBD1 matching 9 bases. CDR3 size: 18 residues. Germline V gene sequence: CDR1 KGHSH, CDR2 LQKENI. V dropped 4 bases and J dropped 0; count of bases not matched to a gene: 10. For the CDR3, the DNA is TGTGCCAGCTCACTCGGGACAGGGCGAGCCCTAGCCAAAAACATTCAGTACTTC. Its protein product is CASSLGTGRALAKNIQYF.

This clone appeared a few times. The V call is TRBV4-1, the J call TRBJ1-5, with TRBD1 matching over 9 bases. The CDR3 length is 17 residues. Unmatched junction bases numbered 14, after V lost 4 bases and J lost 7 bases. Germline assignment: CDR1 MGHRA and CDR2 YSYEKL. This CDR3 is CASSPYSGQGVMQPQHF. The CDR3 nucleotides are TGCGCCAGCAGCCCTTATTCGGGACAGGGTGTCATGCAGCCCCAGCATTTT.

The chain's CDR3 is CASSQDPYGYTF. The CDR3 DNA sequence: TGTGCCAGCAGCCAAGACCCGTATGGCTACACCTTC. The chain is built from TRBV14 and TRBJ1-2; D gene ambiguous. Trimming stripped 0 bases from V and 5 bases from J, with 4 bases between. The CDR3 totals 12 residues. Per germline, CDR1 SGHDN and CDR2 FVKESK.

In its sample, this clone was seen a few times. The chain joins TRBV9 to TRBJ2-7; 7 bases map to TRBD1. The length of the CDR3 is 13 residues. J lost 5 bases, V lost 3 bases, and 5 bases had no gene match. Germline CDR1 is SGDLS and CDR2 is YYNGEE. The CDR3 reads CASSDDRVDEQYF. The CDR3 DNA is TGTGCCAGCAGCGATGACAGGGTCGACGAGCAGTACTTC.

A few counts support this clone. The chain joins TRBV2 to TRBJ2-1; D possibly corresponds to TRBD2 (5 bases). Germline V CDR1 and CDR2: SNHLY, FYNNEI. This CDR3 has 15 amino acids. V was pared by 6 bases and J by 5 bases, with 17 bases between. DNA for the CDR3: TGTGCCAGCAGGTTCCCGGACTTTCAAGACAATGAGCAGTTCTTC. Translated, it gives CASRFPDFQDNEQFF.

The chain couples TRBV5-1 to TRBJ2-2; 8 bases agree with TRBD2. The CDR3 is 16 amino acids. CDR1 SGHRS and CDR2 YFSETQ come from the germline V gene. J gave up 3 bases and V 5 bases, and 9 bases lay outside the gene matches. The CDR3 loop reads CASSYLAGSDTGELFF. The CDR3, as DNA: TGCGCCAGCAGTTATTTAGCGGGGTCGGACACCGGGGAGCTGTTTTTT.

The V and J genes are TRBV10-3 and TRBJ2-5; 8 bases match TRBD1. The J segment lost 6 bases and the V segment lost 4 bases, leaving 7 bases of the junction unmatched. The V gene's germline CDR1 is ENHRY and CDR2 SYGVKD. The CDR3 is 14 amino acids. The CDR3 bases are TGTGCCATCAGTGGGGGAGACAGGGGTCAGACCCAGTACTTC. Translation gives CAISGGDRGQTQYF.

This chain uses TRBV5-1 with TRBJ1-6; D may be TRBD1 (5 bases). Trimming stripped 0 bases from V and 7 bases from J, with 14 bases between. This CDR3 region has 16 residues. Per the germline V gene, CDR1 is SGHRS and CDR2 is YFSETQ. CDR3 DNA sequence: TGCGCCAGCAGCTTGGACACGGTTTGGGGCAATTCACCCCTCCACTTT. Its protein is CASSLDTVWGNSPLHF.

This clone was picked up many times. V usage is TRBV4-3 and J usage is TRBJ2-3; TRBD1 matches 7 bases. The CDR3 runs 17 residues. Unmatched junction bases numbered 6, after V lost 0 bases and J lost 0 bases. Germline V CDR1 and CDR2: LGHNA, YSLEER. This CDR3 reads CASSQEQGVVSTDTQYF. For the CDR3, the DNA is TGCGCCAGCAGCCAAGAGCAGGGGGTTGTCAGCACAGATACGCAGTATTTT.

This clone was seen more than once but under ten times. The chain has TRBV11-2 and TRBJ1-2, with D unclear. The CDR3 spans 16 residues. The germline CDR1 and CDR2 sequences are SGHAT and FQNNGV. V gave up 5 bases and J gave up 6 bases, with 22 bases separating them. The CDR3 DNA is TGTGCCAGCAGCCAGGCCTCCTACGAAGGTTCGCATGGCTACACCTTC. Amino acids: CASSQASYEGSHGYTF.

V usage is TRBV6-5 and J usage is TRBJ1-2; no clear D. CDR3 length equals 12 residues. The V end was cut by 8 bases, the J end by 6 bases, with 13 bases between. Germline CDR1 MNHEY, CDR2 SVGAGI. The CDR3 region has the DNA TGTGCCAGCGCGGAAGGTTGGAATGGCTACACCTTC. It encodes CASAEGWNGYTF.

The rearrangement uses TRBV19 and TRBJ2-7; a possible D gene is TRBD1 (5 bases). CDR3 size: 11 residues. Trimming took off 4 bases at V and 8 bases at J, with 9 bases between the two ends. CDR1 and CDR2 from the germline V gene are LNHDA and SQIVND (reference sequence). The CDR3 loop is CASSTDRKQYF. CDR3 in DNA: TGTGCCAGTAGTACTGACAGAAAGCAGTACTTC.

This clone has more than one count but fewer than ten. V usage is TRBV2 and J usage is TRBJ2-5; D call uncertain. The CDR3 spans 11 residues. Germline CDR1 and CDR2: SNHLY and FYNNEI. V lost 7 bases and J lost 3, with 6 bases in between. CDR3 nucleotides: TGTGCCAGCACCCCAAAAGAGACCCAGTACTTC. Translating it yields CASTPKETQYF. The full variable domain, rest sourced from reference TRBV2 and TRBJ2-5, is EPEVTQTPSHQVTQMGQEVILRCVPISNHLYFYWYRQILGQKVEFLVSFYNNEISEKSEIFDDQFSVERPDGSNFTLKIRSTKLEDSAMYFCASTPKETQYFGPGTRLLVL.

This clone was seen more than once but under ten times. The chain recombines TRBV25-1 with TRBJ2-1; D is undetermined. Trimming took off 7 bases at V and 1 base at J, with 11 bases between the two ends. The CDR3 runs to 14 residues. The germline V gene has CDR1 MGHDK and CDR2 SYGVNS. This CDR3 is CASKPIGSYNEQFF. The CDR3 DNA sequence: TGTGCCAGCAAGCCAATCGGGTCCTACAATGAGCAGTTCTTC. Together with reference TRBV25-1 and TRBJ2-1, the CDR3 gives the full variable domain: EADIYQTPRYLVIGTGKKITLECSQTMGHDKMYWYQQDPGMELHLIHYSYGVNSTEKGDLSSESTVSRIRTEHFPLTLESARPSHTSQYLCASKPIGSYNEQFFGPGTRLTVL.

This clone was counted between two and nine times. V and J are TRBV23-1 and TRBJ1-1; the D gene is possibly TRBD1 (5 bases). TRBV23-1 is an ORF; its function is uncertain. The CDR3 consists of 17 residues. Trimming pared 4 bases from V and 1 base from J, leaving 19 bases between. CDR3 in amino acids: CASSRQGQLRTNTEAFF. Here the CDR3 DNA reads TGCGCCAGCAGTCGGCAGGGTCAGTTGCGGACGAACACTGAAGCTTTCTTT.

The V and J genes are TRBV11-2 and TRBJ2-1; D is ambiguous. Germline loops: CDR1 SGHAT, CDR2 FQNNGV. The CDR3 sequence is 13 residues long. V lost 2 bases and J 5 bases, leaving 7 bases between the germline ends. The CDR3 loop is CASSLSLDNEQFF. CDR3 bases: TGTGCCAGCAGCTTAAGTTTAGACAATGAGCAGTTCTTC.

This clone was observed many times. The chain recombines TRBV7-9 with TRBJ2-1; a possible D gene is TRBD1 (5 bases). V was trimmed by 6 bases and J by 7 bases, leaving 10 bases between them. The CDR3 contains 12 residues. The germline V gene has CDR1 SEHNR and CDR2 FQNEAQ (reference sequence). The CDR3 reads CASSNKGNEQFF. CDR3 in DNA: TGTGCCAGCAGTAATAAGGGGAATGAGCAGTTCTTC.

CDR3 region: CASSRGGSQETQYF. Here the CDR3 DNA reads TGTGCCAGCTCACGAGGGGGATCCCAAGAGACCCAGTACTTC. The J gene is TRBJ2-5, the V gene TRBV18; D perhaps matches TRBD1 (6 bases). The V end was cut by 4 bases, the J end by 1 base, with 10 bases between. The CDR3 covers 14 residues. Looked up from germline, CDR1 is KGHSH and CDR2 is LQKENI.

The chain has TRBV5-1 and TRBJ2-1; 16 bases match TRBD2. V trimming: 4 bases; J trimming: 7 bases; junction bases outside the gene matches: 5. Per the germline V gene, CDR1 is SGHRS and CDR2 is YFSETQ. This CDR3 is 16 amino acids long. CDR3: CASSVGLAGGLNEQFF. DNA for the CDR3: TGCGCCAGCAGCGTGGGACTAGCGGGGGGGCTTAATGAGCAGTTCTTC.

This chain connects TRBV14 to TRBJ2-3, with 9 positions matching TRBD1. CDR1 SGHDN and CDR2 FVKESK come from the germline V gene. The CDR3 has 16 residues. The trim removed 2 bases at V and 2 bases at J, leaving 5 bases unmatched. The CDR3 DNA sequence: TGTGCCAGCAGCCAAATGAGGACAGGGGTCACAGATACGCAGTATTTT. Translating it yields CASSQMRTGVTDTQYF.

This chain uses TRBV14 with TRBJ1-2, with TRBD1 matching over 7 bases. This CDR3 is built from 16 residues. Germline V gene sequence: CDR1 SGHDN, CDR2 FVKESK. The V and J ends lost 2 bases and 4 bases, in that order; junction bases with no gene match: 10. The chain's CDR3 is CASSQLGTEIFYGYTF. The CDR3 bases are TGTGCCAGCAGCCAACTCGGGACAGAGATATTCTATGGCTACACCTTC.

The CDR3 region is CASSSRRAGRETQYF. CDR3 bases: TGTGCCAGCAGCTCCCGACGAGCGGGGCGAGAGACCCAGTACTTC. The gene calls are TRBV14 and TRBJ2-5, with 7 bases aligning to TRBD2. V dropped 5 bases and J dropped 4; count of bases not matched to a gene: 10. Germline V gene data show CDR1 as SGHDN and CDR2 as FVKESK. The CDR3 consists of 15 residues.

This clone was observed a handful of times. The V call is TRBV4-3, the J call TRBJ2-1; D is uncertain. This CDR3 contains 14 residues. Looked up from germline, CDR1 is LGHNA and CDR2 is YSLEER. The germline V and J ends were trimmed by 2 bases and 6 bases, with 11 bases remaining between them. This CDR3 is CASSQMGQANEQFF. CDR3 sequence (DNA): TGCGCCAGCAGCCAAATGGGCCAGGCCAATGAGCAGTTCTTC.

The chain employs TRBV7-2 and TRBJ2-5, with D unclear. V gave up 4 bases and J gave up 1 base, with 7 bases separating them. Germline V gene lookup returns CDR1 SGHTA and CDR2 FQGNSA. There are 13 residues in the CDR3. The CDR3 here is CASSWQPQETQYF. The CDR3 DNA is TGTGCCAGCAGCTGGCAACCCCAAGAGACCCAGTACTTC.

This clone was picked up a small number of times. The J gene is TRBJ2-2, the V gene TRBV6-1, with TRBD1 identical over 8 bases. The V segment lost 9 bases and the J segment 9 bases; nucleotides outside the gene matches: 6. From germline, CDR1 is MNHNS and CDR2 SASEGT. The CDR3 loop spans 12 amino acids. Here the CDR3 DNA reads TGTGCCAGTAGGACAGGGTATCGGGAGCTGTTTTTT. Amino acids: CASRTGYRELFF.